Sequencing of this T cell receptor (beta chain) was carried out in a study of blood T cell repertoires in COVID-19. At the level of the study: COVID-19 samples, acute and convalescent, were from the United States, Italy and Spain.

Losses at the gene ends were 4 bases for V and 0 bases for J; bases not matched to a gene: 5. This CDR3 contains 15 residues. CDR1 is LGHNA and CDR2 is YSLEER in the germline V gene. Repertoires were generated with immunoSEQ multiplex PCR, while TCRdb's copy carries only in-frame clones and drops some. The sample has about 160,000 clones; 88% are singletons. This clonotype was obtained from a woman aged 45-59 years who had recovered from COVID-19. Specimen: PBMCs or T cells enriched from blood (not recorded which). This chain uses TRBV4-3 with TRBJ1-2, with 7 bases fitting TRBD1. Here the CDR3 reads CASSPDRDPNYGYTF. CDR3 nucleotide sequence: TGCGCCAGCAGCCCCGACAGGGACCCTAACTATGGCTACACCTTC.